These T cell receptor beta chains were read from a single sample in a study of beta chain features in type 1 diabetes. Generated by immunoSEQ multiplex PCR, the TCRdb table keeps only in-frame clones and is missing some. Of about 150,000 clones listed, about 7.8% are singletons. The sample was central memory CD4+ T cells from blood. The receptor source for this set is a woman aged 40-49 years with type 1 diabetes. Both conserved end residues are trimmed from each CDR3. The order of the fields is CDR3 protein, J gene, V gene.

CDR3aa: ASSRQGFRNNTEAF; j_gene: TRBJ1-1; v_gene: TRBV18
CDR3aa: ASSPGGQTTEAF; j_gene: TRBJ1-1; v_gene: TRBV7-3
CDR3aa: ASSDPGRPMGGKLF; j_gene: TRBJ1-4; v_gene: TRBV5-1
CDR3aa: ASSLGRTGSETQY; j_gene: TRBJ2-5; v_gene: TRBV7-3
CDR3aa: ASSFRGSGANVLT; j_gene: TRBJ2-6; v_gene: TRBV7-2
CDR3aa: ASSLVYSLSNEQF; j_gene: TRBJ2-1; v_gene: TRBV5-4
CDR3aa: ASRPTGGDGYT; j_gene: TRBJ1-2; v_gene: TRBV6-6
CDR3aa: ASSPGGQSEKLF; j_gene: TRBJ1-4; v_gene: TRBV5-4
CDR3aa: ASRPGQGRPQH; j_gene: TRBJ1-5; v_gene: TRBV6-6
CDR3aa: ASRGEYEQY; j_gene: TRBJ2-7; v_gene: TRBV28
CDR3aa: ASTLPETNEKLF; j_gene: TRBJ1-4; v_gene: TRBV21-1
CDR3aa: ASSLGRFYEQY; j_gene: TRBJ2-7; v_gene: TRBV28
CDR3aa: ASSLLVNYGYT; j_gene: TRBJ1-2; v_gene: TRBV28
CDR3aa: ASRRGGGYEQY; j_gene: TRBJ2-7; v_gene: TRBV5-4
CDR3aa: ASSVSGQGDQPQH; j_gene: TRBJ1-5; v_gene: TRBV9
CDR3aa: AISPWQGSNEQY; j_gene: TRBJ2-7; v_gene: TRBV10-3
CDR3aa: ASSPRTGDENQPQH; j_gene: TRBJ1-5; v_gene: TRBV4-2
CDR3aa: ASSPPGGGKNIQY; j_gene: TRBJ2-4; v_gene: TRBV5-1
CDR3aa: ASTDGTDNTGELF; j_gene: TRBJ2-2; v_gene: TRBV5-1
CDR3aa: ASSSLGSGGWNEQF; j_gene: TRBJ2-1; v_gene: TRBV28
CDR3aa: ASSQERPTGGGPNRPQH; j_gene: TRBJ1-5; v_gene: TRBV4-1
CDR3aa: ASSPSGGYQETQY; j_gene: TRBJ2-5; v_gene: TRBV5-1
CDR3aa: ASSLQGARSGYT; j_gene: TRBJ1-2; v_gene: TRBV11-2
CDR3aa: ASSLSDAGGAYNEQF; j_gene: TRBJ2-1; v_gene: TRBV5-1
CDR3aa: SVLGSQAKNIQY; j_gene: TRBJ2-4; v_gene: TRBV29-1
CDR3aa: ASSASWAGYEAF; j_gene: TRBJ1-1; v_gene: TRBV9
CDR3aa: ASSQGFPDYGYT; j_gene: TRBJ1-2; v_gene: TRBV4-3
CDR3aa: ASSAQGAYTEAF; j_gene: TRBJ1-1; v_gene: TRBV7-9
CDR3aa: ASSPGQGTNEKLF; j_gene: TRBJ1-4; v_gene: TRBV7-9
CDR3aa: ASSWDRASEQY; j_gene: TRBJ2-7; v_gene: TRBV5-6
CDR3aa: ASRPHRASGNTIY; j_gene: TRBJ1-3; v_gene: TRBV27
CDR3aa: ASRANQPQH; j_gene: TRBJ1-5; v_gene: TRBV2
CDR3aa: ASSVDVRENYGYT; j_gene: TRBJ1-2; v_gene: TRBV9
CDR3aa: ASSSTGLTYQETQY; j_gene: TRBJ2-5; v_gene: TRBV28